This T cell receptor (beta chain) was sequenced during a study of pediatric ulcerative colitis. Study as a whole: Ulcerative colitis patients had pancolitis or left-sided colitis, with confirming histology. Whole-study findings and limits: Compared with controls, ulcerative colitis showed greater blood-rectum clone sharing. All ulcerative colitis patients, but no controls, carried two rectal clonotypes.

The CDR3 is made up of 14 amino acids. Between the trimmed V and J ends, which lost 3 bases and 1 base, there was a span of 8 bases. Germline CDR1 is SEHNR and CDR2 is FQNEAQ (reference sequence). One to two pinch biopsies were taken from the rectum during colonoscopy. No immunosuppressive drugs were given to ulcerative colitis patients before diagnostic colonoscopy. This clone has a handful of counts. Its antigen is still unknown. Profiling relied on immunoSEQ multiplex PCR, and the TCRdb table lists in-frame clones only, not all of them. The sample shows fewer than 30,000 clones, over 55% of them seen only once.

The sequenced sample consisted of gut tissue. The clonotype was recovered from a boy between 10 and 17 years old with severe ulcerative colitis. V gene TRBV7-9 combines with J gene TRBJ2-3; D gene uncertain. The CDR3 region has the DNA TGTGCCAGCAGCTTTGGCAGGCGCACAGATACGCAGTATTTT. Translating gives CASSFGRRTDTQYF.